The 16 T cell receptor beta chains in this list originate from one sample, sequenced in a study of CD8 T cells in ankylosing spondylitis. General study results and limits: A TCR beta motif made of eight highly homologous variants seemed typical of ankylosing spondylitis blood.

No antigens are known for them. TCRdb reprocessed the 5' RACE reads via MiXCR and lists one record per CDR3 protein. The table lists 700,000 to 1,000,000 distinct CDR3 sequences, about 11% of them singletons. The sequenced material came from blood, either unsorted or a sorted T cell fraction (not recorded which). These receptors all stem from a male donor with ankylosing spondylitis.

In the case of this clonotype: Compared with germline, one end of the junction differs, possibly owing to a read error. CDR3 residues: CASSTDRESPLPF. The DNA for the CDR3 is TGTGCCAGCAGCACGGACAGGGAATCACCCCTCCCCTTT. The chain is built from TRBV6-2 or TRBV6-3 and TRBJ1-6; 8 bases are a match to TRBD1. The germline V gene encodes CDR1 MNHEY and CDR2 SVGEGT. This CDR3 region has 13 residues.

This clonotype was detected a few times. The chain links TRBV7-2 to TRBJ2-7, with 8 positions matching TRBD2. The germline V gene encodes CDR1 SGHTA and CDR2 FQGNSA. CDR3 length: 15 amino acids. Losses at the gene ends were 5 bases for V and 0 bases for J; bases not matched to a gene: 6. The chain's CDR3 is CASSRRLAPSYEQYF. The CDR3 DNA sequence: TGTGCCAGCAGCCGGAGACTAGCGCCCTCCTACGAGCAGTACTTC.

Only a few counts were recorded for this clonotype. This rearrangement joins TRBV27 to TRBJ1-1; no reliable D call. The germline gives CDR1 MNHEY, CDR2 SMNVEV (reference sequence). The CDR3 length is 15 residues. The V and J ends lost 3 bases and 4 bases respectively, with 15 bases between them. The CDR3 nucleotides are TGTGCCAGCAGTTTCTACGGCCCTCGGGGCACTGAAGCTTTCTTT. It is translated as CASSFYGPRGTEAFF.

DNA for the CDR3: TGTGCCAGCAGCCGTTGGCCTGGGGGACGCTCCTATAATTCACCCCTCCACTTT. This translates into CASSRWPGGRSYNSPLHF. The chain recombines TRBV7-6 with TRBJ1-6; D possibly corresponds to TRBD1 (5 bases). The CDR3 has 18 amino acids. The germline CDR1 and CDR2 sequences are SGHVS and FNYEAQ. Trimming took off 5 bases at V and 0 bases at J, with 17 bases between the two ends.

This clonotype has only a few counts. The CDR3 sequence is CSARDPSRSLNTEAFF. For the CDR3, the DNA is TGCAGTGCTAGAGACCCCTCACGGTCCCTGAACACTGAAGCTTTCTTT. The J gene is TRBJ1-1, the V gene TRBV20-1; D is unresolved. CDR3 length: 16 amino acids. V lost 0 bases, J lost 0 bases, and 14 bases lay in between. In germline, CDR1 is DFQATT, CDR2 SNEGSKA (reference sequence).

This clonotype has just a few counts. V and J are TRBV3-1 and TRBJ1-4; no reliable D call. There are 13 residues in the CDR3. Germline CDR1 and CDR2: LGHDT and YNNKEL (reference sequence). V lost 0 bases and J 10 bases, leaving 9 bases between the germline ends. The CDR3 bases are TGTGCCAGCAGCCAAGAGAATAGCGGAAAACTGTTTTTT. Encoded protein: CASSQENSGKLFF. The full variable domain, completed using reference TRBV3-1 and TRBJ1-4, is DTAVSQTPKYLVTQMGNDKSIKCEQNLGHDTMYWYKQDSKKFLKIMFSYNNKELIINETVPNRFSPKSPDKAHLNLHINSLELGDSAVYFCASSQENSGKLFFGSGTQLSVL.

In this sample, this clonotype turned up once. Sequence at one end of the junction differs from germline and may be a read error. The V and J genes are TRBV11-2 and TRBJ1-3; weak D call: TRBD1 (5 bases). Per the germline V gene, CDR1 is SGHAT and CDR2 is FQNNGV. The CDR3 is 15 residues long. CDR3 DNA: TGTGCGAGCAGGGAGGGGCAGGGATCCGGAAACACCATATATTTT. As protein: CASREGQGSGNTIYF.

The chain uses TRBV11-1 and TRBJ1-2; perhaps TRBD1 as D (6 bases). Germline CDR1 SGHAT, CDR2 FQDESV (reference sequence). This CDR3 is built from 12 residues. The V end was cut by 5 bases, the J end by 8 bases, with 12 bases between. In nucleotides, the CDR3 is TGTGCCAGCAGCAACGGACAGTCCGGCTACACCTTC. It translates to CASSNGQSGYTF.

The sample holds a few counts of this clonotype. The chain couples TRBV7-3 to TRBJ2-2; D gene uncertain. Trimming stripped 2 bases from V and 6 bases from J, with 7 bases between. Per germline, CDR1 SGHTA and CDR2 FQGTGA. The CDR3 consists of 13 residues. Written as DNA, the CDR3 is TGTGCCAGCAGCTTATATGTCGCCGGGGAGCTGTTTTTT. This translates into CASSLYVAGELFF.

The V gene is TRBV20-1, the J gene TRBJ2-3; 12 positions match TRBD2. The ends lost 5 bases at V and 5 bases at J; junction bases unmatched: 5. The length of the CDR3 is 14 residues. Looked up from germline, CDR1 is DFQATT and CDR2 is SNEGSKA (reference sequence). The CDR3 sequence is CSAYTSGRKDTQYF. CDR3 DNA: TGCAGTGCTTATACTAGCGGGAGGAAAGATACGCAGTATTTT.

This clonotype was seen a few times. This chain joins TRBV5-1 and TRBJ2-5, with 9 bases fitting TRBD1. The V gene end was trimmed by 5 bases and the J gene end by 4 bases; junction bases not matched to a gene: 6. This CDR3 contains 14 residues. CDR1 is SGHRS, CDR2 YFSETQ, per germline. CDR3 residues: CASRPQGAVETQYF. CDR3 nucleotides: TGCGCCAGCAGACCACAGGGGGCCGTAGAGACCCAGTACTTC.

This clonotype was detected a few times. The CDR3 DNA reads as TGTGCCAGCCGATTTGGGGGCGAGGATGAGCAGTTCTTC. Protein: CASRFGGEDEQFF. V is TRBV28 and J is TRBJ2-1; TRBD1 is a possible D gene (6 bases). V was shortened by 8 bases and J by 8 bases, with 16 bases between the two germline ends. The V gene's germline CDR1 is MDHEN and CDR2 SYDVKM. The CDR3 loop spans 13 amino acids.

The chain joins TRBV10-3 to TRBJ2-7; weak D call: TRBD1 (5 bases). Germline CDR1 reads ENHRY; CDR2 reads SYGVKD. The CDR3 spans 14 residues. With 5 bases removed from V and 2 bases from J, the gap between germline ends came to 13 bases. The CDR3 DNA sequence: TGTGCCATCAGTCCGACAGCCAAGACCTACGAGCAGTACTTC. This sequence encodes CAISPTAKTYEQYF.

The chain uses TRBV29-1 and TRBJ2-3, with D possibly matching TRBD2 (5 bases). Germline-derived CDR1 and CDR2 are SQVTM and ANQGSEA. This CDR3 spans 13 amino acids. The V end was cut by 4 bases, the J end by 3 bases, with 11 bases between. CDR3: CSVGGVLTDTQYF. The CDR3, as DNA: TGCAGCGTTGGGGGAGTTTTAACAGATACGCAGTATTTT.

This clonotype occurred a few times. J is TRBJ1-1 and V is TRBV18; 7 nucleotides match TRBD1. V shed 5 bases and J 6 bases; nucleotides not matched to a gene: 18. The CDR3 totals 17 residues. Germline V gene lookup returns CDR1 KGHSH and CDR2 LQKENI. CDR3 in amino acids: CASSNNAQGRGLAEAFF. The CDR3 bases are TGTGCCAGCTCAAACAACGCCCAAGGTAGGGGGCTCGCTGAAGCTTTCTTT.

CDR3 nucleotides: TGCAGTGCTAGACCCCGGACGGGGGATCAGCCCCAGCATTTT. Protein sequence: CSARPRTGDQPQHF. This chain links TRBV20-1 with TRBJ1-5, with a weak D call TRBD1 (5 bases). Germline values: CDR1 DFQATT, CDR2 SNEGSKA (reference sequence). The CDR3 has 14 amino acids. Deletions cut 2 bases from V and 5 bases from J, with 13 bases between.